One sample yielded the 26 T cell receptor beta chains listed below, sequenced in a study of radiation and T cells in renal cell carcinoma. Time point here: baseline pretreatment blood. Specified treatment: 15 Gy SBRT to primary tumor, nephrectomy 4 weeks later. Profiled with immunoSEQ multiplex PCR; TCRdb holds only in-frame clones, not every one. The repertoire consists of 110,000 to 150,000 clones, with over 65% occurring once and the leading ten covering under 30%. The sequencing used blood, collected from a patient whose treatment included radiotherapy and nephrectomy. The origin of the receptors is a woman between 50 and 59 years old with renal cell carcinoma.

This clone was recorded only once. The chain carries TRBV6-5 and TRBJ2-7; D remains unclear. This CDR3 has 15 amino acids. CDR1 is MNHEY, CDR2 SVGAGI, per germline. Trimming shortened V by 0 bases and J by 7 bases, and 16 bases separated the two germline ends. The CDR3 sequence is CASSYSRHRVYEQYF. Here the CDR3 DNA reads TGTGCCAGCAGTTACTCGCGCCACCGGGTTTATGAGCAGTACTTC.

The chain is built from TRBV10-1 and TRBJ2-5; maybe TRBD1 (6 bases). This CDR3 is 14 amino acids long. Looked up from germline, CDR1 is WNHNN and CDR2 is SYGVQD (reference sequence). V lost 0 bases and J 2 bases, leaving 7 bases between the germline ends. The CDR3 nucleotides are TGCGCCAGCAGTGAGTCGGGGGCACAAGAGACCCAGTACTTC. It yields the protein CASSESGAQETQYF.

The rearrangement links TRBV2 to TRBJ2-1; D is undetermined. Trimming cost V 6 bases and J 6 bases, with 6 bases left between them. CDR1 and CDR2 (germline): SNHLY, FYNNEI. The CDR3 is 11 residues long. DNA of the CDR3: TGTGCCAGCAGACCCAGCAATGAGCAGTTCTTC. It translates to CASRPSNEQFF.

This clone was counted between two and nine times. The V and J genes are TRBV28 and TRBJ1-2; 7 positions agree with TRBD1. The CDR3 has 14 amino acids. V dropped 2 bases and J dropped 8; count of bases not matched to a gene: 8. Germline V gene data show CDR1 as MDHEN and CDR2 as SYDVKM. The CDR3 DNA follows: TGTGCCAGCAGTTTACAACAGGGGAGGGACGGCTACACCTTC. Translating it yields CASSLQQGRDGYTF.

The rearrangement joins TRBV10-3 to TRBJ1-5; D is perhaps TRBD1 (6 bases). The CDR3 is 14 residues long. The germline CDR1 and CDR2 sequences are ENHRY and SYGVKD. Trimming stripped 2 bases from V and 2 bases from J, with 7 bases between. The CDR3: CAISEGGRNQPQHF. As DNA, the CDR3 is TGTGCCATCAGTGAGGGGGGGCGCAATCAGCCCCAGCATTTT.

The chain employs TRBV5-1 and TRBJ1-2; 7 nucleotides match TRBD1. With 7 bases clipped from V and 2 bases from J, the junction kept 14 bases outside the gene matches. CDR1 and CDR2 from the germline V gene are SGHRS and YFSETQ. This CDR3 comprises 16 residues. The CDR3 sequence is CASSTSGTVNNYGYTF. DNA of the CDR3: TGCGCCAGCTCCACTTCCGGGACAGTGAACAACTATGGCTACACCTTC.

The chain employs TRBV6-5 and TRBJ2-1, with D perhaps matching TRBD1 (6 bases). The CDR3 totals 15 residues. Germline V gives CDR1 MNHEY, CDR2 SVGAGI. V lost 7 bases and J 0 bases, leaving 13 bases between the germline ends. The CDR3 nucleotides are TGTGCCAGCATTCAAGACAGGCGCTCCTACAATGAGCAGTTCTTC. This gives the protein CASIQDRRSYNEQFF.

The chain uses TRBV29-1 and TRBJ1-2; the match to TRBD1 covers 9 bases. This CDR3 comprises 12 residues. Germline V gene lookup returns CDR1 SQVTM and CDR2 ANQGSEA. V gave up 6 bases and J gave up 6 bases; unmatched junction bases: 5. The CDR3, as DNA: TGCAGCGTCCTCGGGACAGGGAATGGCTACACCTTC. Residues: CSVLGTGNGYTF.

This clone was detected only a few times. The chain links TRBV28 to TRBJ1-4; no clear D gene. The CDR3 has 12 amino acids. V lost 6 bases and J 5 bases, leaving 7 bases between the germline ends. From germline, CDR1 is MDHEN and CDR2 SYDVKM. The CDR3 bases are TGTGCCAGCAGCCTCGTCAATGAAAAACTGTTTTTT. Amino acids: CASSLVNEKLFF. The full variable domain, completed using reference TRBV28 and TRBJ1-4, is DVKVTQSSRYLVKRTGEKVFLECVQDMDHENMFWYRQDPGLGLRLIYFSYDVKMKEKGDIPEGYSVSREKKERFSLILESASTNQTSMYLCASSLVNEKLFFGSGTQLSVL.

The genes are TRBV4-3 and TRBJ1-6, with a weak D call TRBD1 (6 bases). Germline V gives CDR1 LGHNA, CDR2 YSLEER. This CDR3 contains 18 residues. V shed 0 bases and J shed 1 base, with 13 bases lying between them. For the CDR3, the DNA is TGCGCCAGCAGCCAAGATGTGAAACAGGGATCCTATAATTCACCCCTCCACTTT. This codes for CASSQDVKQGSYNSPLHF.

The chain is built from TRBV7-9 and TRBJ1-1; 7 bases map to TRBD1. Trimming cost V 0 bases and J 11 bases; bases outside gene matches: 9. The CDR3 length is 14 residues. The V gene's germline CDR1 is SEHNR and CDR2 FQNEAQ (reference sequence). CDR3: CASSLAGQEPNAFF. CDR3 sequence (DNA): TGTGCCAGCAGCTTAGCCGGACAGGAGCCCAATGCTTTCTTT.

The genes are TRBV7-6 and TRBJ2-5; no clear D. This CDR3 comprises 15 residues. Deletions cut 5 bases from V and 7 bases from J, with 20 bases between. The germline CDR1 and CDR2 sequences are SGHVS and FNYEAQ. The CDR3 DNA reads TGTGCCAGCAGCCGCGACCGCCAAACCACGGGGACCCAGTACTTC. This translates into CASSRDRQTTGTQYF.

The chain recombines TRBV11-2 with TRBJ2-7; tentatively, D is TRBD2 (6 bases). CDR1 SGHAT and CDR2 FQNNGV come from the germline V gene. V lost 5 bases and J lost 6, with 23 bases in between. CDR3 length: 16 residues. CDR3 bases: TGTGCCAGCAGCCTGGAGGGTTATCAGGGTATACTCGAGCAGTACTTC. Protein sequence: CASSLEGYQGILEQYF.

The CDR3 is CASSLRTSGRQETQYF. For the CDR3, the DNA is TGTGCCAGCAGCCTGCGGACTAGCGGGCGGCAAGAGACCCAGTACTTC. The chain couples TRBV5-6 to TRBJ2-5; 11 nucleotides agree with TRBD2. The trim removed 4 bases at V and 2 bases at J, leaving 7 bases unmatched. Germline CDR1 and CDR2: SGHDT and YYEEEE. There are 16 residues in the CDR3. The whole variable domain, remainder taken from reference TRBV5-6 and TRBJ2-5, is DAGVTQSPTHLIKTRGQQVTLRCSPKSGHDTVSWYQQALGQGPQFIFQYYEEEERQRGNFPDRFSGHQFPNYSSELNVNALLLGDSALYLCASSLRTSGRQETQYFGPGTRLLVL.

There are many counts of this clone. The chain recombines TRBV4-2 with TRBJ1-1; no clear D. This CDR3 comprises 12 residues. The germline V gene encodes CDR1 LGHNA and CDR2 YNFKEQ. Trimming left V 4 bases short and J 7 bases short, with 10 bases between. In DNA form, the CDR3 reads TGTGCCAGCAGCCTAAACAACGGTGAAGCTTTCTTT. Amino acid sequence: CASSLNNGEAFF.

Only one count was recorded for this clone. This chain links TRBV5-1 with TRBJ1-2; tentative D call: TRBD1 (6 bases). The ends were cut back, 2 bases at V and 4 bases at J, with 18 bases in the middle. From germline, CDR1 is SGHRS and CDR2 YFSETQ. The CDR3 runs to 16 residues. CDR3 nucleotides: TGCGCCAGCAGCTTACAGACAGGCGCCGATGGCTATGGCTACACCTTC. It encodes CASSLQTGADGYGYTF.

This sequence joins TRBV2 and TRBJ2-4; 7 bases are a match to TRBD1. CDR1 is SNHLY, CDR2 FYNNEI, per germline. Germline trimming cut 6 bases from V and 0 bases from J; bases unmatched to any gene: 11. The CDR3 covers 17 residues. The CDR3 here is CASSAGGTELAKNIQYF. CDR3 bases: TGTGCCAGCAGCGCGGGTGGGACAGAACTAGCCAAAAACATTCAGTACTTC.

CDR3 sequence (DNA): TGTGCCAGCACCAATACCGGGACAGGGGGATACAATGAGCAGTTCTTC. The encoded protein is CASTNTGTGGYNEQFF. This rearrangement joins TRBV6-6 to TRBJ2-1; 11 bases fit TRBD1. Germline lookup yields CDR1 MNHNY and CDR2 SVGAGI (reference sequence). V lost 7 bases to trimming and J lost 4 bases; unmatched junction nucleotides: 9. This CDR3 spans 16 amino acids.

This chain links TRBV18 with TRBJ1-5; TRBD1 matches at 10 bases. The germline V gene encodes CDR1 KGHSH and CDR2 LQKENI. CDR3 length equals 16 residues. The J segment lost 4 bases and the V segment lost 6 bases, leaving 9 bases of the junction unmatched. CDR3 nucleotides: TGTGCCAGCTCCACCCGGGACAGGGGTTGGAATCAGCCCCAGCATTTT. Translation: CASSTRDRGWNQPQHF.

V is TRBV11-2 and J is TRBJ2-7; either TRBD1 or TRBD2 may supply D (6 bases each). Germline values: CDR1 SGHAT, CDR2 FQNNGV. The CDR3 is made up of 15 amino acids. The V end was cut by 4 bases, the J end by 6 bases, with 19 bases between. The CDR3: CASSSGVRQEGEQYF. The CDR3 bases are TGTGCCAGCAGCTCCGGGGTGAGACAGGAGGGCGAGCAGTACTTC.

The chain couples TRBV7-9 to TRBJ1-1; no clear D gene. Per the germline V gene, CDR1 is SEHNR and CDR2 is FQNEAQ (reference sequence). The CDR3 is 13 amino acids. V lost 11 bases and J 0 bases, leaving 13 bases between the germline ends. CDR3: CASMGLMNTEAFF. CDR3 sequence (DNA): TGTGCCTCGATGGGCTTGATGAACACTGAAGCTTTCTTT.

The chain couples TRBV9 to TRBJ1-2; perhaps TRBD1 as D (6 bases). The CDR3 has 14 residues. V dropped 4 bases and J dropped 2 bases, with 12 bases sitting between them. Germline CDR1 is SGDLS and CDR2 is YYNGEE. This chain's CDR3 is CASSMGDTNYGYTF. CDR3 nucleotides: TGTGCCAGCAGCATGGGGGACACAAACTATGGCTACACCTTC.

CDR3 residues: CSGRRGGGAVNEQFF. The CDR3 coding sequence is TGCAGCGGACGGAGAGGCGGGGGGGCCGTCAATGAGCAGTTCTTC. The chain combines TRBV29-1 with TRBJ2-1, with 9 bases that match TRBD2. V lost 7 bases to trimming and J lost 6 bases; unmatched junction nucleotides: 13. The CDR3 covers 15 residues. CDR1 SQVTM and CDR2 ANQGSEA come from the germline V gene.

V is TRBV19 and J is TRBJ1-5; D unresolved. V lost 5 bases and J lost 5, with 10 bases in between. Germline V gives CDR1 LNHDA, CDR2 SQIVND (reference sequence). This CDR3 contains 13 residues. The CDR3 reads CASSPSPDQPQHF. In nucleotides, the CDR3 is TGTGCCAGTAGTCCCTCCCCCGATCAGCCCCAGCATTTT.

The rearrangement uses TRBV19 and TRBJ1-2; possibly TRBD1 for D (5 bases). Per germline, CDR1 LNHDA and CDR2 SQIVND (reference sequence). This CDR3 is built from 16 residues. Trimming removed 5 bases from V and 5 bases from J, with 21 bases in between. The CDR3 loop reads CASSLSPGGSVYGYTF. In DNA form, the CDR3 reads TGTGCCAGTAGTCTATCACCGGGGGGTTCTGTATATGGCTACACCTTC.

The chain employs TRBV6-1 and TRBJ2-7; D unresolved. This CDR3 is built from 15 residues. Germline V gene sequence: CDR1 MNHNS, CDR2 SASEGT. With 8 bases removed from V and 0 bases from J, the gap between germline ends came to 17 bases. This CDR3 reads CASARGEADSYEQYF. The CDR3 DNA reads TGTGCCAGCGCTCGCGGCGAGGCTGACTCCTACGAGCAGTACTTC.